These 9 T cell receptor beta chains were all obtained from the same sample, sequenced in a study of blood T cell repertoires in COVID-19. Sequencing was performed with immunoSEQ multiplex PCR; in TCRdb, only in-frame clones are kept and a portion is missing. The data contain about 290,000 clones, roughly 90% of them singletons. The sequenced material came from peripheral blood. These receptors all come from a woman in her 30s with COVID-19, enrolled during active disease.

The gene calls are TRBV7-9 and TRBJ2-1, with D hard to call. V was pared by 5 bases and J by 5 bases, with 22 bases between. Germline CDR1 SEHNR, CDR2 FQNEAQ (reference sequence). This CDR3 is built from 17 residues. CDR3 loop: CASSEPNGYTRNNEQFF. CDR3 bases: TGTGCCAGCAGCGAACCGAATGGGTACACGAGGAACAATGAGCAGTTCTTC.

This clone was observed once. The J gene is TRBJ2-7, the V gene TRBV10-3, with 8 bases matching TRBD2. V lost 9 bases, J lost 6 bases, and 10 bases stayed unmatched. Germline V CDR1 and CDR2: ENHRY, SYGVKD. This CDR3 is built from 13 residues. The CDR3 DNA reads TGTGCCATAAAGAGCGGGGGTGGTGTCGAGCAGTACTTC. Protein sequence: CAIKSGGGVEQYF.

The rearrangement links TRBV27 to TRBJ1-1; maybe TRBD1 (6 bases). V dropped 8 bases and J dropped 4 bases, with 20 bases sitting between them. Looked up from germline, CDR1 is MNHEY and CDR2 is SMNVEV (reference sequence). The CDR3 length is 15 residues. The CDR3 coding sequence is TGTGCCAGCGGGAGATACAGGGAGTGGGGCACTGAAGCTTTCTTT. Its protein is CASGRYREWGTEAFF.

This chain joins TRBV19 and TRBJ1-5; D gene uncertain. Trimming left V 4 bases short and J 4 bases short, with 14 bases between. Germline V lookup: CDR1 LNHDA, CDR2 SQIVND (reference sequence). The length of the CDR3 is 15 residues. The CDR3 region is CASSKTPPGNQPQHF. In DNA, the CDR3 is TGTGCCAGTAGTAAAACCCCCCCGGGGAATCAGCCCCAGCATTTT.

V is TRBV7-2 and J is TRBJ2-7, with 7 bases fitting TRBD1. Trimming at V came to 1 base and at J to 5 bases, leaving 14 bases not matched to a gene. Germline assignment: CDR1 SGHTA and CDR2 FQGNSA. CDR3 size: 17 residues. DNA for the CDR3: TGTGCCAGCAGCTTAGAGAGGACAGGCTATAAGGGTCACGAGCAGTACTTC. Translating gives CASSLERTGYKGHEQYF.

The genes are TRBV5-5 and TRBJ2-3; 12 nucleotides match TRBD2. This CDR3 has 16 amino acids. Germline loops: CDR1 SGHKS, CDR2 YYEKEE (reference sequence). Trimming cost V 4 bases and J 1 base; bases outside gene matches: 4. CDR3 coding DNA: TGTGCCAGCAGCGAAAGACTAGCGGGGGGCACAGATACGCAGTATTTT. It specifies CASSERLAGGTDTQYF.

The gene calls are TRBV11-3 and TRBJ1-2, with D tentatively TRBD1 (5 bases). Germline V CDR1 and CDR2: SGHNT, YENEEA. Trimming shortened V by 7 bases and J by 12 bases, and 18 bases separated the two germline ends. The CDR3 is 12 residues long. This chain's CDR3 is CASTPRQGWDTF. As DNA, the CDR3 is TGTGCCAGCACCCCGCGGCAGGGCTGGGACACCTTC.

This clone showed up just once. The CDR3 spells CSADREANYGYTF. The DNA of the CDR3 is TGCAGCGCAGACAGGGAGGCTAACTATGGCTACACCTTC. This chain connects TRBV29-1 to TRBJ1-2, with 7 bases fitting TRBD1. V shed 7 bases, J shed 0 bases, and the junction held 5 bases outside the gene matches. CDR1 and CDR2 (germline): SQVTM, ANQGSEA. The CDR3 has 13 residues. The full variable domain, its missing parts supplied by reference TRBV29-1 and TRBJ1-2, is SAVISQKPSRDICQRGTSLTIQCQVDSQVTMMFWYRQQPGQSLTLIATANQGSEATYESGFVIDKFPISRPNLTFSTLTVSNMSPEDSSIYLCSADREANYGYTFGSGTRLTVV.

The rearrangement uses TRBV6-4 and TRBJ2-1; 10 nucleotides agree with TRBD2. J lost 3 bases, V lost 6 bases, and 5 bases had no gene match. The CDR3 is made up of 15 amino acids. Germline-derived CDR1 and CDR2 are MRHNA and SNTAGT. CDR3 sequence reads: CASSPGTSVYNEQFF. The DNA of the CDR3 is TGTGCCAGCAGCCCCGGGACTAGCGTCTACAATGAGCAGTTCTTC.